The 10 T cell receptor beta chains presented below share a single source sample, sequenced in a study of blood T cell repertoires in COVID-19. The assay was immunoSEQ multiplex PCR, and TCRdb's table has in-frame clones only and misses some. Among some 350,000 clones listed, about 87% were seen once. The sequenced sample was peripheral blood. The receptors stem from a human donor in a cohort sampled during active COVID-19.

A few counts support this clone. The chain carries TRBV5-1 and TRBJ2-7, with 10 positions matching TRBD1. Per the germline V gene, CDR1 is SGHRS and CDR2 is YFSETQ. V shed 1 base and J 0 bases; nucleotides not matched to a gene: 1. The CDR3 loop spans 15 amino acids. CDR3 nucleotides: TGCGCCAGCAGCTTGTGGACAGGGGGCTCCTACGAGCAGTACTTC. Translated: CASSLWTGGSYEQYF. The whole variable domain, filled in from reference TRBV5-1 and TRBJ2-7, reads KAGVTQTPRYLIKTRGQQVTLSCSPISGHRSVSWYQQTPGQGLQFLFEYFSETQRNKGNFPGRFSGRQFSNSRSEMNVSTLELGDSALYLCASSLWTGGSYEQYFGPGTRLTVT.

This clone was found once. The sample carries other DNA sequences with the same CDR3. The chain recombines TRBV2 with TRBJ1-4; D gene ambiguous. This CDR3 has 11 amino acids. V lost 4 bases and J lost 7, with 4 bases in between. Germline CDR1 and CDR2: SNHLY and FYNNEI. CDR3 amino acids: CASSVVEKLFF. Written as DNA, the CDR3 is TGTGCCAGCAGTGTAGTTGAAAAACTGTTTTTT.

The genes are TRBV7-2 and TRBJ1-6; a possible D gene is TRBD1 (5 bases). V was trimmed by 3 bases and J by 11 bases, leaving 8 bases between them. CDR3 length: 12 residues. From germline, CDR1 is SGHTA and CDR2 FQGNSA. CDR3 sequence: CASSFSGTPLHF. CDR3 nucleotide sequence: TGTGCCAGCAGCTTCTCAGGGACACCCCTCCACTTT.

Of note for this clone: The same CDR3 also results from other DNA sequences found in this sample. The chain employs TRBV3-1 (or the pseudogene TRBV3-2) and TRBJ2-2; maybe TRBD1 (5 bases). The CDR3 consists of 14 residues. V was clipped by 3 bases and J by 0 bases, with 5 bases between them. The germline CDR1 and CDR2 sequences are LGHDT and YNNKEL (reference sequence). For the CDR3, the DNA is TGTGCCAGCAGCCAGGGGCCGAACACCGGGGAGCTGTTTTTT. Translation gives CASSQGPNTGELFF.

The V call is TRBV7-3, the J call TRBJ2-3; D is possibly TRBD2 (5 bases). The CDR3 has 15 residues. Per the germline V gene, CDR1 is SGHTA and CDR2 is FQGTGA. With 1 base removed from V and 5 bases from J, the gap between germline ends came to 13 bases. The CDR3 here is CASSLSGSGGDTQYF. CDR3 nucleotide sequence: TGTGCCAGCAGCTTAAGCGGGTCAGGAGGAGATACGCAGTATTTT.

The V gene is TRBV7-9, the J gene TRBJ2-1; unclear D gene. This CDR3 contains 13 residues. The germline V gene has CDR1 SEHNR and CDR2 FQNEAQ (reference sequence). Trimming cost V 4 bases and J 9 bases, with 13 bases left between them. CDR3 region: CASSSINRGEQFF. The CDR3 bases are TGTGCCAGCAGCTCTATAAACCGAGGTGAGCAGTTCTTC. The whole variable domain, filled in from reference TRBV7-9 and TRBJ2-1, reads DTGVSQNPRHKITKRGQNVTFRCDPISEHNRLYWYRQTLGQGPEFLTYFQNEAQLEKSRLLSDRFSAERPKGSFSTLEIQRTEQGDSAMYLCASSSINRGEQFFGPGTRLTVL.

Written as DNA, the CDR3 is TGCGCCAGCAGTCCCCCCCAGGGCGTTGAGCAGTTCTTC. The encoded protein is CASSPPQGVEQFF. The J gene is TRBJ2-1, the V gene TRBV23-1; TRBD1 might be the D (5 bases). TRBV23-1 is an ORF, with its function uncertain. CDR3 length: 13 amino acids. Trimming left V 4 bases short and J 9 bases short, with 13 bases between.

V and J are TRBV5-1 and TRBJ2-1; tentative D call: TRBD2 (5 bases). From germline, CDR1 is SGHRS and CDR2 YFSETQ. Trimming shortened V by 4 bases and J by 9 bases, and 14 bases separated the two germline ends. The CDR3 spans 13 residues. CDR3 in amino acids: CASSGPLGGEQFF. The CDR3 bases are TGCGCCAGCAGCGGCCCACTAGGCGGTGAGCAGTTCTTC. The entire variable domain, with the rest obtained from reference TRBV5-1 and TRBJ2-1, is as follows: KAGVTQTPRYLIKTRGQQVTLSCSPISGHRSVSWYQQTPGQGLQFLFEYFSETQRNKGNFPGRFSGRQFSNSRSEMNVSTLELGDSALYLCASSGPLGGEQFFGPGTRLTVL.

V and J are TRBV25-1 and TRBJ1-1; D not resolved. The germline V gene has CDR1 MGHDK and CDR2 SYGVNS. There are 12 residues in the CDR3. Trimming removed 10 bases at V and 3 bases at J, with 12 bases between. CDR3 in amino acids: CATQLGYTEAFF. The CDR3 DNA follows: TGTGCCACCCAACTAGGGTACACTGAAGCTTTCTTT.

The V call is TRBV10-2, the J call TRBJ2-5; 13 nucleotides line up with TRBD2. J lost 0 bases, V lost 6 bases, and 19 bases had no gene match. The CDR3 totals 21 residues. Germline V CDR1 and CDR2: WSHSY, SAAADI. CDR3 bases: TGCGCCAGCAGATCTCTCCTGCGACTAGCGGGAGGCGAACCGTACCAAGAGACCCAGTACTTC. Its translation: CASRSLLRLAGGEPYQETQYF.